Listed below are T cell receptor beta chains from one sample, sequenced in a study of cytomegalovirus exposure and HLA in healthy donors. Method: immunoSEQ multiplex PCR; TCRdb's copy keeps in-frame clones and lacks some. The repertoire table contains 150,000 to 200,000 clones. The sequenced sample consisted of PBMCs. These TCRs come from a woman younger than 35 in good health and CMV-seropositive. CDR3s include the opening cysteine and the closing phenylalanine or tryptophan. D genes are given only for firm matches.

V gene	D gene	J gene	CDR3 protein	CDR3 DNA
TRBV15	.	TRBJ2-7	CATSRGYSYEQYF	TGTGCCACCAGCAGAGGTTACAGTTACGAGCAGTACTTC
TRBV6-6	TRBD1	TRBJ2-7	CASSTGGEQYF	TGTGCCAGCAGCACAGGGGGCGAGCAGTACTTC
TRBV5-1	.	TRBJ1-1	CASSGGSTLNTEAFF	TGCGCCAGCAGCGGCGGGTCGACTTTGAACACTGAAGCTTTCTTT
TRBV6-1	.	TRBJ1-3	CASSELASGNTIYF	TGTGCCAGCAGTGAACTGGCCTCTGGAAACACCATATATTTT
TRBV7-9	TRBD1	TRBJ1-2	CASIPDRVVDYGYTF	TGTGCCAGCATCCCCGACAGGGTGGTCGACTATGGCTACACCTTC
TRBV30	TRBD1	TRBJ1-5	CAWGTGQGNQPQHF	TGTGCCTGGGGTACGGGACAGGGGAATCAGCCCCAGCATTTT
TRBV11-1	.	TRBJ1-2	CASSNPRGSFYGYTF	TGTGCCAGCAGCAATCCAAGGGGCAGTTTCTATGGCTACACCTTC
TRBV7-9	TRBD1	TRBJ1-4	CASSLDRASGEKLFF	TGTGCCAGCAGCTTGGACAGGGCAAGTGGGGAAAAACTGTTTTTT
TRBV4-2	.	TRBJ2-3	CASRLKAADTQYF	TGTGCCAGCAGACTTAAAGCGGCAGATACGCAGTATTTT
TRBV11-3	TRBD2	TRBJ2-5	CASSASGTSGGETQYF	TGTGCCAGCAGCGCCTCCGGGACTAGCGGGGGAGAGACCCAGTACTTC
TRBV7-2	.	TRBJ2-7	CASSPGRGYEQYF	TGTGCCAGCAGCCCCGGAAGGGGGTACGAGCAGTACTTC
TRBV10-1	TRBD2	TRBJ2-1	CASSESSGSTHEQFF	TGCGCCAGCAGTGAATCTAGCGGGAGTACCCATGAGCAGTTCTTC
TRBV29-1	.	TRBJ2-5	CSVERTKRSQETQYF	TGCAGCGTCGAACGGACCAAGCGGAGCCAAGAGACCCAGTACTTC
TRBV19	TRBD1	TRBJ2-7	CASSRGTGAYEQYF	TGTGCCAGTAGTAGAGGGACAGGGGCCTACGAGCAGTACTTC
TRBV27	TRBD1	TRBJ2-1	CASRAQGRNEQFF	TGTGCCAGCAGGGCACAGGGGCGGAATGAGCAGTTCTTC
TRBV10-1	.	TRBJ1-3	CASSELGRATTYYSGNTIYF	TGCGCCAGCAGTGAGTTAGGCAGGGCAACTACTTACTACTCTGGAAACACCATATATTTT
TRBV7-9	.	TRBJ1-4	CASSLVLTGGSEKLFF	TGTGCCAGCAGCTTAGTTCTGACAGGCGGAAGTGAAAAACTGTTTTTT
TRBV27	.	TRBJ1-2	CASSSHRASYGYTF	TGTGCCAGCAGTTCTCACAGGGCAAGCTATGGCTACACCTTC
TRBV6-1	.	TRBJ1-2	CASTILSDSIYGYTF	TGTGCCAGCACCATTCTCTCCGACAGCATCTATGGCTACACCTTC
TRBV9	TRBD1	TRBJ1-1	CASSGRQGSGTEAFF	TGTGCCAGCAGCGGCCGACAGGGGTCAGGCACTGAAGCTTTCTTT
TRBV27	.	TRBJ1-2	CASSLSRWGGNSDYGYTF	TGTGCCAGCAGTTTATCCCGATGGGGAGGGAACTCTGACTATGGCTACACCTTC
TRBV5-6	TRBD1	TRBJ2-7	CASSFYDREYEQYF	TGTGCCAGCAGCTTCTACGACAGGGAGTACGAGCAGTACTTC
TRBV11-3	TRBD1	TRBJ2-3	CASSLRGQGAGADTQYF	TGTGCCAGCAGCTTAAGGGGACAGGGGGCCGGCGCAGATACGCAGTATTTT
TRBV28	TRBD2	TRBJ2-5	CASTHPTSGAAQYF	TGTGCCAGCACCCATCCGACTAGCGGTGCGGCCCAGTACTTC
TRBV6-5	.	TRBJ1-4	CASRTGTEKLFF	TGTGCCAGCAGAACAGGGACCGAAAAACTGTTTTTT
TRBV5-1	TRBD2	TRBJ2-1	CASSLRASGSRNEQFF	TGCGCCAGCAGCTTGAGGGCTAGCGGGAGTCGAAATGAGCAGTTCTTC
TRBV4-1	TRBD1	TRBJ1-2	CASSHLTGGPANYGYTF	TGCGCCAGCAGCCATCTCACAGGGGGCCCGGCTAACTATGGCTACACCTTC
TRBV30	.	TRBJ2-3	CAWSVRGRATDTQYF	TGTGCCTGGAGTGTTAGGGGGAGGGCCACCGATACGCAGTATTTT
TRBV4-2	.	TRBJ1-1	CASSQDRQVNTEAFF	TGTGCCAGCAGCCAAGATCGACAGGTGAACACTGAAGCTTTCTTT
TRBV9	.	TRBJ2-3	CASSVREGGAAGDTQYF	TGTGCCAGCAGCGTCAGAGAGGGCGGCGCAGCTGGAGATACGCAGTATTTT
TRBV5-4	.	TRBJ1-1	CASLPGLDSRNTEAFF	TGTGCCAGTCTTCCCGGGTTGGACAGTAGGAACACTGAAGCTTTCTTT
TRBV6-1	.	TRBJ2-1	CASIRASYNEQFF	TGTGCCAGCATCAGGGCCTCCTACAATGAGCAGTTCTTC